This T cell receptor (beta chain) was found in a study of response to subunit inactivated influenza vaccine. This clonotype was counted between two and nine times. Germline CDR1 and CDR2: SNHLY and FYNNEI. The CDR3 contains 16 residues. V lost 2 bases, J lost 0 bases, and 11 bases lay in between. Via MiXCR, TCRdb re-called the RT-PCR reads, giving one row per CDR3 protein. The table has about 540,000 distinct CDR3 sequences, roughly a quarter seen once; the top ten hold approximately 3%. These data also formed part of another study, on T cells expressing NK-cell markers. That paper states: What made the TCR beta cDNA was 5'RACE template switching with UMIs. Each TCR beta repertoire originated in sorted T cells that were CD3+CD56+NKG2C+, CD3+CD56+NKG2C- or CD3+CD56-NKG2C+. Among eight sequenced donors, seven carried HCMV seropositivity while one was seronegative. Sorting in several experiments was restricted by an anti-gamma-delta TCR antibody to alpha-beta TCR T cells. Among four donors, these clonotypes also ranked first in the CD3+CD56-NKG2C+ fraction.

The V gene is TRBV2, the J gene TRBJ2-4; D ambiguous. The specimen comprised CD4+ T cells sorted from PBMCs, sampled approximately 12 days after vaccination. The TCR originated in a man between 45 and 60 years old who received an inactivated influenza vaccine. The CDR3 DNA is TGTGCCAGCAGTGAAAGTGCTGGGTTAGCCAAAAACATTCAGTACTTC. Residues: CASSESAGLAKNIQYF.